This TCR beta chain was obtained from a study of blood T cell repertoires in COVID-19. With 5 bases removed from V and 5 bases from J, the gap between germline ends came to 16 bases. Germline V CDR1 and CDR2: MNHNS, SASEGT. The CDR3 is 14 amino acids. In this sample, this clone turned up many times. Assay: immunoSEQ multiplex PCR; the TCRdb copy retains only in-frame clones and omits some. This table has approximately 140,000 clones, roughly 81% appearing once. The chain joins TRBV6-1 to TRBJ2-7, with D perhaps matching TRBD1 (6 bases). The specimen sequenced was PBMCs or T cells enriched from blood (not recorded which). This clonotype originated in a woman in her forties or fifties with acute COVID-19. The CDR3 DNA sequence: TGTGCCAGCAGTTCTAACCGACAGGTCAACGAGCAGTACTTC. As protein: CASSSNRQVNEQYF.